The clone carrying this T cell receptor beta chain was seen a single time. Its antigen is not known. This specimen belongs to a study of shared clonotypes between healthy human individuals. Study in general: Each donor's CD8 memory used one plate, CD8 naive two, each CD4 subset three.

Authors' processing steps: Filtering differed for immunoSEQ, which gave only junction sequences without quality scores. TCRdb's copy holds only in-frame clones and misses some; the assay was immunoSEQ multiplex PCR. The V and J calls and the clone size are those of that table, but D and trimming were determined from the DNA. The profile shows about 2.4 million clones, over 85% of them singletons. Study results and limitations: It was observed that approximately 5% of naive CD4 clonotypes were shared across several donors. Blood alone was sampled, and tissue repertoires likely differ.

Trimming left V 4 bases short and J 7 bases short, with 9 bases between. Germline values: CDR1 SGHTS, CDR2 YDEGEE. This CDR3 is 12 amino acids long. The sequence was collected from a man aged 18 to 29 in good health. Some clones in this sample may be carry-over from other donors' samples. The chain combines TRBV5-8 with TRBJ2-1, with D hard to call. Sequenced: naive CD4+ T cells from PBMCs. The subset: CD45RA+ positively selected. The CDR3 DNA reads TGTGCCAGCAGCCAGTTCCCTAATGAGCAGTTCTTC. It translates to CASSQFPNEQFF.